This T cell receptor beta chain was sequenced for a study of beta chain features in type 1 diabetes. Study information: There was similarity between patients and healthy donors in age, gender and cell yields. The study's findings and limits: Using cDNA template may skew counts toward highly expressing activated cells. TCRB CDR3 length was moderately but significantly reduced in all four CD4+ subsets of Type 1 diabetes patients. PCR might favor shorter templates, but any such skew would affect patients and controls equally.

Every isolated RNA sample was fully reverse transcribed, so sequencing captured expressed TCRB transcripts. The protocol was immunoSEQ multiplex PCR, while the TCRdb copy is restricted to in-frame clones and leaves out a portion. The sample consists of over 120,000 clones, about 13% of them appearing once. Points on this clone: Its antigen is currently unknown. Other DNA sequences of this sample code for an identical CDR3.

Sequenced input: central memory CD4+ T cells from blood. This receptor was obtained from a young man with type 1 diabetes.

CDR3 nucleotide sequence: TGTGCCAGTAGTACCCGACAGGGCGATGGCTACACCTTC. Protein sequence: CASSTRQGDGYTF. V and J are TRBV19 and TRBJ1-2, with 7 bases fitting TRBD1. CDR3 length: 13 amino acids. Germline lookup yields CDR1 LNHDA and CDR2 SQIVND (reference sequence). Losses at the gene ends were 4 bases for V and 6 bases for J; bases not matched to a gene: 5.